This TCR beta chain came from a study of radiotherapy plus CTLA-4 blockade in lung cancer. Study summary: Patients showed objective responses in 18% of cases, and disease control was achieved by about 31%. Overall study findings and caveats: Among reported predictors of response, early blood T cell clone dynamics with interferon-beta performed best. Clones of tumor-derived TCRs expanded in blood after radiotherapy plus ipilimumab.

Using immunoSEQ multiplex PCR, the repertoire was profiled, and TCRdb retains in-frame clones only, with some absent. The sample carries about 60,000 clones, 77% recorded once. Receiving focal radiation plus CTLA-4 blockade with ipilimumab were patients who had chemo-refractory metastatic non-small-cell lung cancer. In the case of this clone: Its antigen remains unknown.

CDR1 is SGHAT and CDR2 is FQNNGV in the germline V gene. V dropped 5 bases and J dropped 0 bases, with 14 bases sitting between them. The CDR3 length is 16 residues. The receptor was isolated from a human donor with non-small cell lung cancer who had a partial response to radiotherapy plus ipilimumab. The sample here was peripheral blood, taken from a patient treated with radiotherapy plus ipilimumab. The chain carries TRBV11-2 and TRBJ2-1; TRBD2 is a possible D gene (6 bases). The CDR3 coding sequence is TGTGCCAGCAGCCCGGGACTGGGGAACTCCTACAATGAGCAGTTCTTC. This sequence encodes CASSPGLGNSYNEQFF.